Detailed here is one T cell receptor beta chain. Original processing methods: Amplification with reference gene primers provided the estimates of nucleated cell counts. Only in-frame clones appear in the TCRdb table, and some are missing; sequencing was by immunoSEQ multiplex PCR. The D gene and trimming were derived from the DNA, and the V and J assignments and clone size from that table. The table has 52,000 or so clones, less than 85% seen once. The V gene lost 5 bases and the J gene lost 5 bases, with 11 bases spanning the gap. The length of the CDR3 is 13 residues. CDR1 is SGHTA, CDR2 FQGNSA, per germline. This sample is part of a study of blood T cell repertoires in COVID-19. Turning to the study itself: Italy, Spain and the United States were the sources of the convalescent and acute COVID-19 samples. T cells, B-cell-depleted T cells, or PBMCs supplied cDNA or gDNA.

The TCR comes from a man between 65 and 80 years old with active COVID-19. The chain employs TRBV7-2 and TRBJ2-3; D ambiguous. The sequenced sample was peripheral blood. The CDR3 DNA follows: TGTGCCAGCAGCCCGATCTACCAAGATACGCAGTATTTT. Its protein is CASSPIYQDTQYF.